Presented here are 10 T cell receptor beta chains from one specimen sequenced in a study of CD8+ T cells in alopecia areata. Noted treatment: oral pan-JAK inhibitor, 5-10 mg twice daily. The authors extracted RNA and reverse transcribed it into cDNA as the sequencing template. The data were produced by immunoSEQ multiplex PCR, yet TCRdb's version contains in-frame clones alone and is incomplete. The sample yields about 190,000 clones, 50% to 60% seen once. This sample comprised CD4+ T cells sorted from blood, obtained at week 4, from a patient treated with tofacitinib. These receptors were obtained from a human donor with alopecia areata.

This clone was counted a single time. The rearrangement uses TRBV9 and TRBJ2-3; 8 bases agree with TRBD2. This CDR3 spans 16 amino acids. Unmatched junction bases numbered 9, after V lost 0 bases and J lost 6 bases. Germline CDR1 is SGDLS and CDR2 is YYNGEE. CDR3 DNA: TGTGCCAGCAGCGTAGCAGTGAGCGGGAGCGGCGATACGCAGTATTTT. Protein product: CASSVAVSGSGDTQYF.

The chain is built from TRBV27 and TRBJ1-1, with unresolved D. The CDR3 totals 13 residues. The V end was cut by 5 bases, the J end by 0 bases, with 7 bases between. From germline, CDR1 is MNHEY and CDR2 SMNVEV (reference sequence). CDR3 protein: CASSPRMNTEAFF. The CDR3 DNA is TGTGCCAGCAGTCCCCGGATGAACACTGAAGCTTTCTTT.

The chain joins TRBV11-3 to TRBJ2-1, with D possibly TRBD2 on 5 matching bases. V was pared by 5 bases and J by 1 base, with 12 bases between. CDR3 length equals 15 residues. Germline V gene lookup returns CDR1 SGHNT and CDR2 YENEEA. CDR3 in DNA: TGTGCCAGCAGCGCGGTGGAGGCGTCCTACAATGAGCAGTTCTTC. This codes for CASSAVEASYNEQFF.

This clone was detected only a few times. This chain links TRBV28 with TRBJ1-4; 7 nucleotides line up with TRBD1. V shed 8 bases and J 3 bases; nucleotides not matched to a gene: 6. The CDR3 contains 14 residues. Germline V CDR1 and CDR2: MDHEN, SYDVKM. CDR3 residues: CASSGQAANEKLFF. CDR3 DNA: TGTGCCAGCTCCGGACAGGCAGCTAATGAAAAACTGTTTTTT.

This clone came up a few times. This chain links TRBV30 with TRBJ2-7, with D possibly being TRBD2 (5 bases). Germline values: CDR1 GTSNPN, CDR2 SVGIG (reference sequence). The CDR3 is 16 residues long. The ends were cut back, 4 bases at V and 5 bases at J, with 24 bases in the middle. The CDR3 nucleotides read TGTGCCTGGAACGCCCAAACGGGGATCCTAAGCCACGAGCAGTACTTC. Translation gives CAWNAQTGILSHEQYF.

The chain's CDR3 is CSVERGDNEQFF. The DNA for the CDR3 is TGCAGCGTTGAGAGAGGAGACAATGAGCAGTTCTTC. This rearrangement joins TRBV29-1 to TRBJ2-1; no definite D call. The CDR3 is 12 amino acids. CDR1 is SQVTM and CDR2 is ANQGSEA in the germline V gene. V gave up 3 bases and J gave up 5 bases, with 8 bases separating them.

Ten or more counts support this clone. The chain carries TRBV4-1 and TRBJ2-2; no reliable D call. The CDR3 has 14 amino acids. Germline V gene lookup returns CDR1 MGHRA and CDR2 YSYEKL. Trimming stripped 1 base from V and 4 bases from J, with 7 bases between. Here the CDR3 reads CASSQGHLTGELFF. In DNA form, the CDR3 reads TGCGCCAGCAGCCAAGGACACCTCACCGGGGAGCTGTTTTTT.

The gene calls are TRBV5-6 and TRBJ2-7; TRBD2 agrees at 10 bases. CDR1 SGHDT and CDR2 YYEEEE come from the germline V gene. V shed 2 bases and J 6 bases; nucleotides not matched to a gene: 8. The CDR3 length is 15 residues. This CDR3 reads CASSFRLAGVFEQYF. The CDR3 DNA is TGTGCCAGCAGCTTTCGGCTAGCGGGAGTGTTCGAGCAGTACTTC.

The V call is TRBV30, the J call TRBJ1-1; D ambiguous. Trimming cost V 4 bases and J 1 base, with 7 bases left between them. The CDR3 covers 12 residues. Per germline, CDR1 GTSNPN and CDR2 SVGIG (reference sequence). CDR3 coding DNA: TGTGCCTGGAAACCCCAGAACACTGAAGCTTTCTTT. This gives the protein CAWKPQNTEAFF.

The CDR3 loop reads CASSTDAFGELFF. CDR3 DNA sequence: TGCGCCAGCAGCACAGACGCATTCGGGGAGCTGTTTTTT. This chain joins TRBV5-1 and TRBJ2-2, with D hard to call. This CDR3 is built from 13 residues. The germline V gene encodes CDR1 SGHRS and CDR2 YFSETQ. V was cut by 4 bases and J by 7 bases, with 11 bases left in between.